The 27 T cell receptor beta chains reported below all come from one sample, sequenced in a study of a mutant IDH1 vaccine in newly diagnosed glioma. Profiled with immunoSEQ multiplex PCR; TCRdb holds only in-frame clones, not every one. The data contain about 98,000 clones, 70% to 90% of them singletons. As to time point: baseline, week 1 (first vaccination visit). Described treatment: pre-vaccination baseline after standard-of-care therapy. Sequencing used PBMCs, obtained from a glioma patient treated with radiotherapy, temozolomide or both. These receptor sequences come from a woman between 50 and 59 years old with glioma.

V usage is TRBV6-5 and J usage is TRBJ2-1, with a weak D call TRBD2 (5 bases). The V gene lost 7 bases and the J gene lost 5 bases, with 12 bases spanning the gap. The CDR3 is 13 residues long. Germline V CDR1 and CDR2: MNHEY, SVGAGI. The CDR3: CASTKNGNNEQFF. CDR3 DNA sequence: TGTGCCAGCACTAAAAACGGGAACAATGAGCAGTTCTTC.

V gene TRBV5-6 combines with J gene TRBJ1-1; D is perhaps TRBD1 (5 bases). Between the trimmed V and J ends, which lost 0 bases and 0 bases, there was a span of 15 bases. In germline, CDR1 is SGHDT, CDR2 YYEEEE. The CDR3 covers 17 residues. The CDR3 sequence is CASSLGSGGLMNTEAFF. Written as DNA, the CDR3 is TGTGCCAGCAGCTTGGGGTCGGGGGGACTGATGAACACTGAAGCTTTCTTT.

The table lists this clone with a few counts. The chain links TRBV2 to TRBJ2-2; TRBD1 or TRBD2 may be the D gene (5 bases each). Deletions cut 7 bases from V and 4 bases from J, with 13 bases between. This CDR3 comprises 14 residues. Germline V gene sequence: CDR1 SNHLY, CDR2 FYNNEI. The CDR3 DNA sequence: TGTGCCAGCAACGCCGGGACCACCACCGGGGAGCTGTTTTTT. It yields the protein CASNAGTTTGELFF.

For the CDR3, the DNA is TGTGCCAGCTCACCGGGACTAGCGCCTTTACATGAGCAGTTCTTC. As protein: CASSPGLAPLHEQFF. The J gene is TRBJ2-1, the V gene TRBV18; 10 positions agree with TRBD2. This CDR3 has 15 residues. After removal of 3 bases from V and 8 bases from J, the junction contained 7 bases not matched to a gene. CDR1 is KGHSH, CDR2 LQKENI, per germline.

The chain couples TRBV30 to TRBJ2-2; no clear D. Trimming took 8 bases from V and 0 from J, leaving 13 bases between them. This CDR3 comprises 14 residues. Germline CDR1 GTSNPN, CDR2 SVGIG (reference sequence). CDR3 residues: CAREYPANTGELFF. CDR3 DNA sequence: TGTGCCAGAGAATACCCCGCGAACACCGGGGAGCTGTTTTTT. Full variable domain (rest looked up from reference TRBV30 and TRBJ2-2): SQTIHQWPATLVQPVGSPLSLECTVEGTSNPNLYWYRQAAGRGLQLLFYSVGIGQISSEVPQNLSASRPQDRQFILSSKKLLLSDSGFYLCAREYPANTGELFFGEGSRLTVL.

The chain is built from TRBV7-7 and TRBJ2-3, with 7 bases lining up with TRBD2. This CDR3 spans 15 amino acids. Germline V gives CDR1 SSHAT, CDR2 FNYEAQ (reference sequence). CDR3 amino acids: CAILLPRGLTDTQYF. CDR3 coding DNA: TGTGCTATTCTTCTCCCGCGGGGGTTGACAGATACGCAGTATTTT.

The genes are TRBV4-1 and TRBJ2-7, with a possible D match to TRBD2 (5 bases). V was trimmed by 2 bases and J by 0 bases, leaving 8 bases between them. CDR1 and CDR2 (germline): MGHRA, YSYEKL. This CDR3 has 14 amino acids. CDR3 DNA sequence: TGCGCCAGCAGCCAACCAGACTACTCCTACGAGCAGTACTTC. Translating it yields CASSQPDYSYEQYF.

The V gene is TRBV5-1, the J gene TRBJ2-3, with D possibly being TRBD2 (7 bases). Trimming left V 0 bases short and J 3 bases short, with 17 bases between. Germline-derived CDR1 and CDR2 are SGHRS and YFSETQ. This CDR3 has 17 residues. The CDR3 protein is CASSLERRRGGTDTQYF. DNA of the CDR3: TGCGCCAGCAGCTTGGAGAGGAGAAGGGGGGGAACAGATACGCAGTATTTT.

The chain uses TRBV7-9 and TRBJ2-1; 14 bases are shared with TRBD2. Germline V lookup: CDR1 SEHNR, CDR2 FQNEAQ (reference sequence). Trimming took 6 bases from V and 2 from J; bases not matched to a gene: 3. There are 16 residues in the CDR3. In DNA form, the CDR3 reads TGTGCCAGCAGATCGGGACTAGCGGGGGCCTACAATGAGCAGTTCTTC. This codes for CASRSGLAGAYNEQFF.

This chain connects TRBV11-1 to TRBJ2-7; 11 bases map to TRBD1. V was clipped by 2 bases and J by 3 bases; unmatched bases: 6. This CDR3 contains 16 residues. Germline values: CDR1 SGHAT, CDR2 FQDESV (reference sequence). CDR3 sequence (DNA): TGTGCCAGCAGCTTAAGTTCCGGGACAGGGGGCTACGAGCAGTACTTC. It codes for CASSLSSGTGGYEQYF.

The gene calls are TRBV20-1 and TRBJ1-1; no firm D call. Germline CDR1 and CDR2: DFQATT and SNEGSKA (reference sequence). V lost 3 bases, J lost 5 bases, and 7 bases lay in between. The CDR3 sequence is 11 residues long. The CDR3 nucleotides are TGCAGTGCTAGTCAGTTGACTGAAGCTTTCTTT. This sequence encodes CSASQLTEAFF.

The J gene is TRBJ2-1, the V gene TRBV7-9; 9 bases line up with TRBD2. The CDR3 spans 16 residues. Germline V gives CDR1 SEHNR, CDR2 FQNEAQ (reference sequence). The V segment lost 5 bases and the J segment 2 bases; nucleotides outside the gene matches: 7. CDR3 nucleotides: TGTGCCAGCAGCGTCCCTCGACTAGCGGCCTACAATGAGCAGTTCTTC. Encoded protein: CASSVPRLAAYNEQFF.

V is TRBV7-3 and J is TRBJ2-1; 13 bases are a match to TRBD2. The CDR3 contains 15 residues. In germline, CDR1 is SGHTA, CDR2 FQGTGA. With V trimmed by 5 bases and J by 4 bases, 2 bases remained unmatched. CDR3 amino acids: CASSLTSGRYNEQFF. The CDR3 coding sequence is TGTGCCAGCAGCCTGACTAGCGGGAGGTACAATGAGCAGTTCTTC.

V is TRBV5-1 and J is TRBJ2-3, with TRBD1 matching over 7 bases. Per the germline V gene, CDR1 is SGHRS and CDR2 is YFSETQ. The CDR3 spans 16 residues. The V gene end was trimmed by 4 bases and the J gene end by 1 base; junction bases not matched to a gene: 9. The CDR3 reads CASSIDRERGTDTQYF. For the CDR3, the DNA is TGCGCCAGCAGCATCGACAGGGAGAGAGGCACAGATACGCAGTATTTT.

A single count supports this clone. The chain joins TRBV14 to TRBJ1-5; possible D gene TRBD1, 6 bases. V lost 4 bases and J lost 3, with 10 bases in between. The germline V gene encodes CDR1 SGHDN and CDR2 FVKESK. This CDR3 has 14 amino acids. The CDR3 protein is CASSLRGPNQPQHF. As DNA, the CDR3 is TGTGCCAGCAGCCTCAGGGGCCCCAATCAGCCCCAGCATTTT.

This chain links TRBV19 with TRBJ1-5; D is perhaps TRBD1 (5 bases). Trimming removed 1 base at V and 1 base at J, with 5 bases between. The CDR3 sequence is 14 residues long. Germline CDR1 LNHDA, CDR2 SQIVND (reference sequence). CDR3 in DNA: TGTGCCAGTAGTATAGGGGACAGCAATCAGCCCCAGCATTTT. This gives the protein CASSIGDSNQPQHF.

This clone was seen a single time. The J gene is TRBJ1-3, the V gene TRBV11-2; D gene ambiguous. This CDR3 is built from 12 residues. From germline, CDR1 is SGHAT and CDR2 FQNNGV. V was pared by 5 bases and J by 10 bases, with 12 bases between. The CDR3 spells CASSTRTGTIYF. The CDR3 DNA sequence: TGTGCCAGCAGCACACGGACCGGAACCATATATTTT. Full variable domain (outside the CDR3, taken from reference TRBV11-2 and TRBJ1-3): EAGVAQSPRYKIIEKRQSVAFWCNPISGHATLYWYQQILGQGPKLLIQFQNNGVVDDSQLPKDRFSAERLKGVDSTLKIQPAKLEDSAVYLCASSTRTGTIYFGEGSWLTVV.

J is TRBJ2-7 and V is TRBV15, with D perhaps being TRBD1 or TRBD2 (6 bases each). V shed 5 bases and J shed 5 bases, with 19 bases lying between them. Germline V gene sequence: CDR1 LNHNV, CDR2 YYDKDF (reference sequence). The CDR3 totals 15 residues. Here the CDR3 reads CATSSLEGGTHEQYF. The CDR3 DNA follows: TGTGCCACCAGCTCCCTCGAGGGGGGTACCCACGAGCAGTACTTC.

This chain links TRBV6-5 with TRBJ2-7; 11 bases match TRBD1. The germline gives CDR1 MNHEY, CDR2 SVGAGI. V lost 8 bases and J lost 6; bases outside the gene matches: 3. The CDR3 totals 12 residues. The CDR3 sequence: CASSDRGLEQYF. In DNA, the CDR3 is TGTGCCAGCTCGGACAGGGGGCTCGAGCAGTACTTC.

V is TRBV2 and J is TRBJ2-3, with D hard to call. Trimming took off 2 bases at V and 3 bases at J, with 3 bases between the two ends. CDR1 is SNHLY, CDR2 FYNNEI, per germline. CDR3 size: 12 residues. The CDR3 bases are TGTGCCAGCAGTGAACGAACAGATACGCAGTATTTT. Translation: CASSERTDTQYF.

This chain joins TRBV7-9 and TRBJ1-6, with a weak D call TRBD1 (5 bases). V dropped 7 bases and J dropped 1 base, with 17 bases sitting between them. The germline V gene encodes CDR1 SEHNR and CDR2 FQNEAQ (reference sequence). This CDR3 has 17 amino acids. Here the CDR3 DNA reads TGTGCCAGCACTCTAGGGGACCGGACTTCCTATAATTCACCCCTCCACTTT. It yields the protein CASTLGDRTSYNSPLHF.

Written as DNA, the CDR3 is TGTGCCTGGAGCCGTAGCCGGAATGAGCAGTTCTTC. This gives the protein CAWSRSRNEQFF. J is TRBJ2-1 and V is TRBV30; no clear D. Germline lookup yields CDR1 GTSNPN and CDR2 SVGIG (reference sequence). Trimming took off 3 bases at V and 7 bases at J, with 10 bases between the two ends. This CDR3 comprises 12 residues.

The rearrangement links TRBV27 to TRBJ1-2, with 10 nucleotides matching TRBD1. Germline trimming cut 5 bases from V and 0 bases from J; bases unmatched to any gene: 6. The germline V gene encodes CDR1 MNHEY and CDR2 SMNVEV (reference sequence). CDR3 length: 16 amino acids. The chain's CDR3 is CASSDRGRSPNYGYTF. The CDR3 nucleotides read TGTGCCAGCAGTGACAGGGGGCGCTCCCCTAACTATGGCTACACCTTC.

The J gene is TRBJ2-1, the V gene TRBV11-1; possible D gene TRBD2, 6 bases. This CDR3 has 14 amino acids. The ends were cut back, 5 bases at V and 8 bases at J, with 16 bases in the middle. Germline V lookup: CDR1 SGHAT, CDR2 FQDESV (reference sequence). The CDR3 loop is CASSPGLRSDEQFF. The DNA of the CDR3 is TGTGCCAGCAGCCCGGGACTCCGGAGCGATGAGCAGTTCTTC.

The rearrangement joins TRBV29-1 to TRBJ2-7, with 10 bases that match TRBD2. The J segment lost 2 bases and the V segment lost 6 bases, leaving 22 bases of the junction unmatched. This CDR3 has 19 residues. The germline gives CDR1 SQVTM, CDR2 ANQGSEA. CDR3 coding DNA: TGCAGCGTGGACCCCGAGGAGGTAGCGGGAGGCAAGAAGGCCTACGAGCAGTACTTC. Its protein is CSVDPEEVAGGKKAYEQYF.

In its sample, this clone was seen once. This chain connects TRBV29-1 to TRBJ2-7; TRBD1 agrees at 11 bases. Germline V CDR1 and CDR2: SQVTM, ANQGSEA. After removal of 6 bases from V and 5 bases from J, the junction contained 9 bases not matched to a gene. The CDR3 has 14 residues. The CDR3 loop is CSVYPGGQGDEQYF. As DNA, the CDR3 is TGCAGCGTCTATCCCGGGGGACAGGGGGACGAGCAGTACTTC.

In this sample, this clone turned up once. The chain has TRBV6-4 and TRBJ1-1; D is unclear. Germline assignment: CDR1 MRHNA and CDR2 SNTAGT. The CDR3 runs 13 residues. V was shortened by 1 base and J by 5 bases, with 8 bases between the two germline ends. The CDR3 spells CASSDLLGTEAFF. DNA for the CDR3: TGTGCCAGCAGTGACTTATTGGGGACTGAAGCTTTCTTT.